This T cell receptor (beta chain) originates from a study of blood T cell repertoires in COVID-19. Study-wide context: COVID-19 samples collected from the United States, Italy and Spain covered acute and convalescent phases. Sample material is recorded as cDNA or gDNA derived from T cells, B-cell-depleted T cells, or PBMCs.

V was clipped by 4 bases and J by 2 bases; unmatched bases: 11. There are 17 residues in the CDR3. Per the germline V gene, CDR1 is LGHDT and CDR2 is YNNKEL (reference sequence). Methods used by the authors: Estimates of nucleated cell counts were drawn from the amplification of reference gene primers. Only in-frame clones appear in the TCRdb table, and some are missing; sequencing was by immunoSEQ multiplex PCR. That table furnishes V, J and clone size, whereas the DNA furnished D and trimming. The top ten hold over 7% of the sample, which has about 74,000 clones, about four fifths seen once. The V and J genes are TRBV3-1 (or the pseudogene TRBV3-2) and TRBJ2-5; 9 bases line up with TRBD2. The sequence was collected from a human donor in a cohort sampled during active COVID-19. Sequencing used peripheral blood. CDR3 sequence reads: CASSPHLAGTSQETQYF. CDR3 bases: TGTGCCAGCAGCCCTCACCTAGCGGGGACGAGTCAAGAGACCCAGTACTTC.